This T cell receptor (beta chain) was recorded in a study of Ad26.COV2.S vaccination and SARS-CoV-2 variants. Specified treatment: around 19 received Ad26.COV2.S at low or high dose, single or two shots; about 5 received placebo; per-sample allocation not given. Day 63 after the first injection of vaccine or placebo was the sampling time. This clone was recorded a few times. Generated by immunoSEQ multiplex PCR, the TCRdb table keeps only in-frame clones and is missing some. The sample consists of 300,000 to 400,000 clones, 70% to 90% of them appearing once. The sample was peripheral blood, taken in a trial of Ad26.COV2.S vaccine versus placebo. The sequence derives from a person between 18 and 60 years old who received the Ad26.COV2.S COVID-19 vaccine or a placebo.

CDR3 bases: TGTGCCAGCAGTTACGGGAATTCCTACGAGCAGTACTTC. It translates to CASSYGNSYEQYF. This sequence joins TRBV6-5 and TRBJ2-7; D unresolved. Germline-derived CDR1 and CDR2 are MNHEY and SVGAGI. The CDR3 totals 13 residues. V gave up 2 bases and J gave up 1 base, with 6 bases separating them.